These 21 T cell receptor beta chains were all obtained from the same sample, sequenced in a study of blood T cell repertoires in COVID-19. Clones were sequenced by immunoSEQ multiplex PCR, and TCRdb holds only the in-frame ones, with some missing. The sample gives a few hundred thousand clones, roughly 90% of which show up once; about a tenth is in the top ten. Input material: PBMCs or T cells enriched from blood (not recorded which). The receptors originated from a man aged 18 to 30 with acute COVID-19.

The chain recombines TRBV27 with TRBJ2-3; D possibly corresponds to TRBD2 (6 bases). V lost 0 bases and J lost 4, with 17 bases in between. Germline CDR1 and CDR2: MNHEY and SMNVEV (reference sequence). The CDR3 runs 17 residues. CDR3 coding DNA: TGTGCCAGCAGTTTATCAGTAGCGGAAACGGGCGCAGATACGCAGTATTTT. Translation: CASSLSVAETGADTQYF.

The chain uses TRBV27 and TRBJ1-1; D unclear. CDR1 MNHEY and CDR2 SMNVEV come from the germline V gene (reference sequence). There are 14 residues in the CDR3. Trimming removed 3 bases from V and 8 bases from J, with 16 bases in between. The CDR3 region has the DNA TGTGCCAGCAGTTTCAGTTCTGGCGGGGTCGAAGCTTTCTTT. It yields the protein CASSFSSGGVEAFF.

The chain joins TRBV9 to TRBJ2-3; 8 bases map to TRBD2. CDR1 is SGDLS, CDR2 YYNGEE, per germline. The CDR3 length is 16 residues. With 4 bases clipped from V and 2 bases from J, the junction kept 9 bases outside the gene matches. Written as DNA, the CDR3 is TGTGCCAGCAGCCAGCGGGAGACCCCTGTCACAGATACGCAGTATTTT. This codes for CASSQRETPVTDTQYF.

The rearrangement uses TRBV7-9 and TRBJ2-2, with a tentative D call TRBD2 (6 bases). Germline V gives CDR1 SEHNR, CDR2 FQNEAQ (reference sequence). V was shortened by 7 bases and J by 4 bases, with 13 bases between the two germline ends. The CDR3 spans 14 residues. The CDR3 loop is CASTKAGGTGELFF. Written as DNA, the CDR3 is TGTGCCAGCACCAAAGCCGGGGGCACCGGGGAGCTGTTTTTT.

The chain has TRBV7-9 and TRBJ2-7, with 7 bases fitting TRBD2. V shed 3 bases and J 5 bases; nucleotides not matched to a gene: 10. Per germline, CDR1 SEHNR and CDR2 FQNEAQ (reference sequence). CDR3 size: 15 residues. As DNA, the CDR3 is TGTGCCAGCAGCTTTCAGACCCTAGCGGCCCACGAGCAGTACTTC. Translated: CASSFQTLAAHEQYF.

The rearrangement uses TRBV19 and TRBJ2-2; TRBD2 matches at 7 bases. CDR1 LNHDA and CDR2 SQIVND come from the germline V gene (reference sequence). Trimming took 5 bases from V and 1 from J; bases not matched to a gene: 4. The CDR3 has 15 amino acids. The CDR3 reads CASSGASGNTGELFF. As DNA, the CDR3 is TGTGCCAGTAGTGGGGCTAGCGGGAACACCGGGGAGCTGTTTTTT.

The V call is TRBV15, the J call TRBJ2-6, with a weak D call TRBD2 (6 bases). Germline loops: CDR1 LNHNV, CDR2 YYDKDF (reference sequence). Between the trimmed V and J ends, which lost 5 bases and 4 bases, there was a span of 12 bases. The CDR3 has 15 residues. CDR3 nucleotides: TGTGCCACCAGCCCGTTACGGGGGGGGGCCAACGTCCTGACTTTC. The encoded protein is CATSPLRGGANVLTF.

The rearrangement links TRBV7-2 to TRBJ2-1, with D tentatively TRBD1 (6 bases). This CDR3 is 13 amino acids long. V was cut by 5 bases and J by 7 bases, with 12 bases left in between. The germline CDR1 and CDR2 sequences are SGHTA and FQGNSA. For the CDR3, the DNA is TGTGCCAGCAGCGGCAGCCAGGGGAATGAGCAGTTCTTC. Encoded protein: CASSGSQGNEQFF. Filled out from reference TRBV7-2 and TRBJ2-1, the complete variable domain reads GAGVSQSPSNKVTEKGKDVELRCDPISGHTALYWYRQSLGQGLEFLIYFQGNSAPDKSGLPSDRFSAERTGGSVSTLTIQRTQQEDSAVYLCASSGSQGNEQFFGPGTRLTVL.

The chain uses TRBV25-1 and TRBJ2-7, with D tentatively TRBD1 (6 bases). CDR3 size: 15 residues. Germline CDR1 reads MGHDK; CDR2 reads SYGVNS. Trimming shortened V by 4 bases and J by 2 bases, and 15 bases separated the two germline ends. In nucleotides, the CDR3 is TGTGCCAGCAGTGTTGAACTCCGGGACACCTACGAGCAGTACTTC. This translates into CASSVELRDTYEQYF.

V gene TRBV5-4 combines with J gene TRBJ2-7, with TRBD2 matching 12 bases. The J segment lost 3 bases and the V segment lost 0 bases, leaving 1 base of the junction unmatched. Germline V gene lookup returns CDR1 SGHNT and CDR2 YYREEE (reference sequence). The CDR3 has 15 residues. In nucleotides, the CDR3 is TGTGCCAGCAGCTTGGGACTAGCGGGAGTCTACGAGCAGTACTTC. Residues: CASSLGLAGVYEQYF.

The chain carries TRBV7-8 and TRBJ1-5; TRBD1 agrees at 8 bases. V shed 1 base, J shed 6 bases, and the junction held 5 bases outside the gene matches. Germline V gene lookup returns CDR1 SGHVS and CDR2 FQNEAQ. The CDR3 is made up of 15 amino acids. The CDR3 loop reads CASSLDGRGLQPQHF. CDR3 coding DNA: TGTGCCAGCAGCTTAGACGGCAGGGGGCTTCAGCCCCAGCATTTT.

The V gene is TRBV19, the J gene TRBJ2-1; TRBD2 aligns across 12 bases. CDR3 length: 18 amino acids. Trimming cost V 3 bases and J 0 bases; bases outside gene matches: 6. Germline V gene data show CDR1 as LNHDA and CDR2 as SQIVND (reference sequence). The CDR3 region has the DNA TGTGCCAGTAGTATCGCCCTAGCGGGAGGGCCCTCCTACAATGAGCAGTTCTTC. As protein: CASSIALAGGPSYNEQFF.

The count of this clone is one. V gene TRBV2 combines with J gene TRBJ2-4, with 7 bases aligning to TRBD1. CDR1 SNHLY and CDR2 FYNNEI come from the germline V gene. V gave up 6 bases and J gave up 7 bases; unmatched junction bases: 3. CDR3 size: 12 residues. The CDR3 here is CASRTGSNIQYF. The CDR3 nucleotides are TGTGCCAGCAGGACAGGGAGTAACATTCAGTACTTC.

A single count supports this clone. The V gene is TRBV28, the J gene TRBJ2-3, with D possibly being TRBD2 (6 bases). Trimming shortened V by 1 base and J by 4 bases, and 21 bases separated the two germline ends. Germline-derived CDR1 and CDR2 are MDHEN and SYDVKM. The CDR3 extends over 18 amino acids. Here the CDR3 reads CASSLSPPSGVNADTQYF. The CDR3 nucleotides are TGTGCCAGCAGTTTATCTCCGCCGTCGGGGGTAAACGCAGATACGCAGTATTTT.

V and J are TRBV5-1 and TRBJ1-4; possible D gene TRBD1, 6 bases. CDR1 and CDR2 (germline): SGHRS, YFSETQ. V shed 4 bases and J shed 4 bases, with 14 bases lying between them. The CDR3 covers 15 residues. This CDR3 is CASSQQTGLNEKLFF. The CDR3 DNA reads as TGCGCCAGCAGCCAACAGACAGGCCTTAATGAAAAACTGTTTTTT.

This clone appeared a single time. The J gene is TRBJ1-2, the V gene TRBV28; TRBD1 matches 7 bases. Losses at the gene ends were 9 bases for V and 1 base for J; bases not matched to a gene: 8. The CDR3 length is 14 residues. CDR1 is MDHEN, CDR2 SYDVKM, per germline. The CDR3 region has the DNA TGTGCCAGTTGCGGGACAGTTTATAACTATGGCTACACCTTC. This sequence encodes CASCGTVYNYGYTF.

The chain links TRBV7-9 to TRBJ2-4; 10 positions agree with TRBD1. There are 16 residues in the CDR3. Germline CDR1 and CDR2: SEHNR and FQNEAQ (reference sequence). Trimming cost V 2 bases and J 1 base; bases outside gene matches: 2. CDR3 sequence (DNA): TGTGCCAGCAGCTTATTGGGACAGGGGGCCAAAAACATTCAGTACTTC. It is translated as CASSLLGQGAKNIQYF. The complete variable domain, with remaining parts taken from reference TRBV7-9 and TRBJ2-4, reads DTGVSQNPRHKITKRGQNVTFRCDPISEHNRLYWYRQTLGQGPEFLTYFQNEAQLEKSRLLSDRFSAERPKGSFSTLEIQRTEQGDSAMYLCASSLLGQGAKNIQYFGAGTRLSVL.

V gene TRBV4-3 combines with J gene TRBJ1-5, with unresolved D. Trimming took off 1 base at V and 5 bases at J, with 6 bases between the two ends. The CDR3 totals 13 residues. CDR1 is LGHNA, CDR2 YSLEER, per germline. The CDR3 protein is CASSQAPDQPQHF. The CDR3, as DNA: TGCGCCAGCAGCCAAGCTCCTGATCAGCCCCAGCATTTT.

V gene TRBV15 combines with J gene TRBJ2-7; TRBD1 aligns across 7 bases. Germline CDR1 is LNHNV and CDR2 is YYDKDF (reference sequence). Losses at the gene ends were 4 bases for V and 3 bases for J; bases not matched to a gene: 3. This CDR3 is 13 amino acids long. For the CDR3, the DNA is TGTGCCACCAGCAAGGACAGGCACTACGAGCAGTACTTC. It is translated as CATSKDRHYEQYF.

Comment on this clone: Other DNA sequences in the sample encode the same CDR3. V gene TRBV29-1 combines with J gene TRBJ2-7, with 7 positions matching TRBD1. J gave up 3 bases and V 1 base, and 0 bases lay outside the gene matches. CDR3 length equals 12 residues. CDR1 SQVTM and CDR2 ANQGSEA come from the germline V gene. The CDR3: CSVEGDSYEQYF. The CDR3 coding sequence is TGCAGCGTTGAAGGGGACAGCTACGAGCAGTACTTC.

This CDR3 reads CASSITGYTGELFF. The DNA for the CDR3 is TGTGCCAGTAGTATAACAGGGTATACCGGGGAGCTGTTTTTT. The V call is TRBV19, the J call TRBJ2-2; possible D gene TRBD1, 6 bases. This CDR3 is 14 amino acids long. The germline V gene has CDR1 LNHDA and CDR2 SQIVND (reference sequence). With 2 bases removed from V and 5 bases from J, the gap between germline ends came to 9 bases.